Sequencing of this TCR beta chain was carried out in a study of PD-1 blockade in classical Hodgkin lymphoma. Across the whole study: Intravenous nivolumab at 3 mg/kg was given to patients every 2 weeks. Study results and caveats: Lower baseline TCR diversity marked trial partial responders and progressors.

Points on this clone: Antigen: not known.

Using immunoSEQ multiplex PCR, the repertoire was profiled, and TCRdb retains in-frame clones only, with some absent. The sample carries around 23,000 clones, roughly 84% recorded once. CDR3 length: 12 residues. The germline gives CDR1 SGHVS, CDR2 FQNEAQ. V gave up 5 bases and J gave up 0 bases, with 4 bases separating them. Autologous stem cell transplantation was followed by relapse in every patient, and brentuximab vedotin exposure varied. It was by magnetic negative selection that CD4+ T cells were purified from thawed PBMCs. This chain uses TRBV7-8 with TRBJ2-5; D remains ambiguous. The TCR was taken from a human donor with classical Hodgkin lymphoma. This material consisted of CD4+ T cells from blood, taken at baseline. For the CDR3, the DNA is TGTGCCAGCAGCCGGGACCAAGAGACCCAGTACTTC. Protein: CASSRDQETQYF.